This T cell receptor beta chain is from a study of cytomegalovirus exposure and HLA in healthy donors. This clone was counted a few times. Its cognate antigen is unknown. CDR3 size: 15 residues. Germline-derived CDR1 and CDR2 are MNHEY and SVGAGI. The ends lost 7 bases at V and 0 bases at J; junction bases unmatched: 7. Study-level findings and limits: In a later analysis, a missense DCLRE1C variant was linked to TCR beta V- and J-gene trimming. In a later analysis, common viral pathogens appeared linked to several of the most significant clusters.

The PCR employed 60 Vbeta primers together with 13 Jbeta primers. The method was immunoSEQ multiplex PCR; TCRdb's version includes in-frame clones alone and lacks a portion of them. This table holds 85,000 to 130,000 clones, 9.5% to 13% found once. The chain carries TRBV6-5 and TRBJ2-3; 7 bases match TRBD2. The sequencing input was PBMCs. The origin of this receptor is a man aged 35 to 55 in good health and CMV-seropositive. The CDR3 nucleotides read TGTGCCAGCAAGGGAGGGTCCCTTAGCACAGATACGCAGTATTTT. It is translated as CASKGGSLSTDTQYF.